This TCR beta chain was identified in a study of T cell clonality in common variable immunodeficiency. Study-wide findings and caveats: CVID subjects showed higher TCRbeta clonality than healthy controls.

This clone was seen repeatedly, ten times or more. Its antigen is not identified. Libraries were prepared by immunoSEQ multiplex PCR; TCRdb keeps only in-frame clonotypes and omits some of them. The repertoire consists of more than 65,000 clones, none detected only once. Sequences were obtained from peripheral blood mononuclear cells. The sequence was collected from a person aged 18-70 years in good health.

CDR3 DNA, as far as it was read: TGTGCCAGTAGTTTCCCGGGACAGGGGTTATACGAG. This gives the protein CASSFPGQGLYE. The full CDR3 protein reads CASSFPGQGLYEQYF. This sequence joins TRBV19 and TRBJ2-7, with TRBD1 matching over 10 bases. Read coverage stops 3 residues before the CDR3 terminus; the germline J gene supplies the remainder. This CDR3 comprises 15 residues. Germline V lookup: CDR1 LNHDA, CDR2 SQIVND (reference sequence). Trimming took 5 bases from V and 4 from J; bases not matched to a gene: 8.